This entry describes one TCR beta chain. The germline V gene has CDR1 SGHVS and CDR2 FQNEAQ. V dropped 3 bases and J dropped 0 bases, with 6 bases sitting between them. The CDR3 sequence is 14 residues long. These data are taken from a study of blood T cell repertoires in COVID-19. Overall study: Samples representing acute and convalescent COVID-19 were sourced from the United States, Italy and Spain. PBMCs, B-cell-depleted T cells, or T cells were the source of the cDNA or gDNA that made up the material.

Authors' analysis steps: Nucleated cell number was recorded as an estimate derived from reference gene primer amplification. TCRdb's table, derived via immunoSEQ multiplex PCR, lists solely in-frame clones and lacks some. The D gene and trimming were derived from the DNA, and the V and J assignments and clone size from that table. This repertoire shows hundreds of thousands of clones, about four fifths found once; its top ten account for about 2.5%. The receptor comes from a woman in her 40s with active or convalescent COVID-19. Sequencing used peripheral blood. The chain recombines TRBV7-8 with TRBJ1-3; D call uncertain. The CDR3 coding sequence is TGTGCCAGCAGCTTGGGAGGCTCTGGAAACACCATATATTTT. It codes for CASSLGGSGNTIYF.